The 2 T cell receptor beta chains below were found in one sample sequenced in a study of T-cell memory formation after mild COVID-19. TCRdb independently ran MiXCR on the 5' RACE reads; one entry per CDR3 protein. The sample includes tens of thousands of distinct CDR3 sequences, about 27% of them seen just once. The specimen was PBMCs or a T cell subset sorted from them (not recorded which). The source is a man aged 18-30 years who had mild COVID-19 (a few samples of this study predate the infection). Cell type and time point are not known.

V usage is TRBV9 and J usage is TRBJ2-7, with D possibly TRBD2 on 6 matching bases. Trimming stripped 0 bases from V and 2 bases from J, with 12 bases between. The CDR3 is made up of 15 amino acids. Germline V gene data show CDR1 as SGDLS and CDR2 as YYNGEE. CDR3 protein: CASSVVAGSTYEQYF. The CDR3 coding sequence is TGTGCCAGCAGCGTAGTTGCGGGGTCGACCTACGAGCAGTACTTC. Based on the CDR3 plus reference TRBV9 and TRBJ2-7, the full variable domain is DSGVTQTPKHLITATGQRVTLRCSPRSGDLSVYWYQQSLDQGLQFLIQYYNGEERAKGNILERFSAQQFPDLHSELNLSSLELGDSALYFCASSVVAGSTYEQYFGPGTRLTVT.

V usage is TRBV7-4 and J usage is TRBJ1-5, with D hard to call. The CDR3 contains 15 residues. With 2 bases removed from V and 2 bases from J, the gap between germline ends came to 10 bases. Germline V gene sequence: CDR1 SGHVT, CDR2 SQSDAQ. The CDR3 DNA reads TGTGCCAGCAGCTTATCGGGCCTTGGCAATCAGCCCCAGCATTTT. Protein sequence: CASSLSGLGNQPQHF. The full variable domain, completed using reference TRBV7-4 and TRBJ1-5, is GAGVSQSPRYKVAKRGRDVALRCDSISGHVTLYWYRQTLGQGSEVLTYSQSDAQRDKSGRPSGRFSAERPERSVSTLKIQRTEQGDSAVYLCASSLSGLGNQPQHFGDGTRLSIL.